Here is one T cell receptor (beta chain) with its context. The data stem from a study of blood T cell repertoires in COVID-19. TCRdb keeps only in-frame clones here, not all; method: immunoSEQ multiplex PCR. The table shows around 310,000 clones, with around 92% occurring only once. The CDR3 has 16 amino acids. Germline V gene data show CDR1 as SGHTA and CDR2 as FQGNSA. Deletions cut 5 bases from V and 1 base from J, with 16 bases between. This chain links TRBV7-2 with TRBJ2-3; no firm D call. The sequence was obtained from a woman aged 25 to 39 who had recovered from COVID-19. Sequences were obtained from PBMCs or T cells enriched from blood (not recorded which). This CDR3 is CASSPYPPERTDTQYF. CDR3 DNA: TGTGCCAGCAGCCCCTACCCCCCGGAGCGCACAGATACGCAGTATTTT.